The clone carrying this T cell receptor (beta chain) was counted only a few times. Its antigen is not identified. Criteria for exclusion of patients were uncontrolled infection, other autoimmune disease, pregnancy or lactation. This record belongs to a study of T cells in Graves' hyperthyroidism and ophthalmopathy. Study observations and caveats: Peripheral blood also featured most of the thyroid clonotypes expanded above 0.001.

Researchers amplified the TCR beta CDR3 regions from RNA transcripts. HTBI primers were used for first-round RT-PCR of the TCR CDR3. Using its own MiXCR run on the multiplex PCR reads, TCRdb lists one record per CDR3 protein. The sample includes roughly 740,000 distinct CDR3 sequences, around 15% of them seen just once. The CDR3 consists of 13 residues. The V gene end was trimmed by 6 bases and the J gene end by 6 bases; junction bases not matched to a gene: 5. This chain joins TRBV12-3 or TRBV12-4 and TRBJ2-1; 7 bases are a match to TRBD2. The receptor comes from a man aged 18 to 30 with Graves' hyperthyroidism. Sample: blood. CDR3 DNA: TGTGCCAGCAGATTCGCTAGCGGCAATGAGCAGTTCTTC. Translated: CASRFASGNEQFF.